Each of the 14 T cell receptor beta chains below was sequenced from the same sample in a study of T cells after posttransplantation cyclophosphamide. Treatment was busulfan-fludarabine conditioning, a marrow graft, and cyclophosphamide on days +3 and +4. The method was immunoSEQ multiplex PCR; TCRdb's version includes in-frame clones alone and lacks a portion of them. The sample includes about 2,400 clones, roughly 85% of them seen just once. Sample: PBMCs, taken after allogeneic stem cell transplant with posttransplant cyclophosphamide. These receptors came from a male patient in his thirties who received an allogeneic stem cell transplant from a related donor, was CMV-positive, and had acute GVHD only. Some of these T cells may belong to the graft donor.

The rearrangement joins TRBV19 to TRBJ1-2; 8 nucleotides match TRBD1. Germline lookup yields CDR1 LNHDA and CDR2 SQIVND (reference sequence). The CDR3 sequence is 13 residues long. V dropped 9 bases and J dropped 0; count of bases not matched to a gene: 3. CDR3 sequence (DNA): TGTGCCAGCGGACAGGGAGCTAACTATGGCTACACCTTC. Its protein product is CASGQGANYGYTF.

This clone came up once. The V call is TRBV27, the J call TRBJ1-2; 7 positions agree with TRBD1. Trimming took 3 bases from V and 6 from J; bases not matched to a gene: 10. Germline-derived CDR1 and CDR2 are MNHEY and SMNVEV (reference sequence). The CDR3 totals 15 residues. The chain's CDR3 is CASSLDAGGWDGYTF. CDR3 nucleotide sequence: TGTGCCAGCAGTTTGGACGCAGGGGGATGGGATGGCTACACCTTC.

The CDR3 DNA is TGTGCCAGCAGCCCACCGACGGGGGAGAGGGATACGCAGTATTTT. It yields the protein CASSPPTGERDTQYF. The chain uses TRBV4-2 and TRBJ2-3, with D perhaps TRBD2 (6 bases). CDR1 LGHNA and CDR2 YNFKEQ come from the germline V gene. V was cut by 4 bases and J by 6 bases, with 17 bases left in between. CDR3 length equals 15 residues.

This sequence joins TRBV4-1 and TRBJ2-5, with 7 bases aligning to TRBD1. J was trimmed by 1 base and V by 0 bases; bases with no gene match: 5. This CDR3 comprises 16 residues. CDR1 is MGHRA, CDR2 YSYEKL, per germline. The CDR3 coding sequence is TGCGCCAGCAGCCAAGACCCGCAGGGGGTCCAAGAGACCCAGTACTTC. Its translation: CASSQDPQGVQETQYF.

The gene calls are TRBV11-2 and TRBJ1-1; TRBD1 agrees at 9 bases. The CDR3 loop spans 14 amino acids. From germline, CDR1 is SGHAT and CDR2 FQNNGV. The junction had 2 bases not matched to a gene; V was cut back by 3 bases and J by 3 bases. CDR3 amino acids: CASSLDRGHTEAFF. CDR3 in DNA: TGTGCCAGCAGCTTGGACAGGGGACACACTGAAGCTTTCTTT.

The V call is TRBV11-3, the J call TRBJ2-7; a weak D match, TRBD1 (5 bases). V was pared by 5 bases and J by 8 bases, with 16 bases between. Germline V gives CDR1 SGHNT, CDR2 YENEEA. The CDR3 loop spans 13 amino acids. The CDR3 sequence is CASSVTGTFKQYF. In nucleotides, the CDR3 is TGTGCCAGCAGCGTAACAGGAACCTTCAAGCAGTACTTC.

The chain uses TRBV4-3 and TRBJ2-2, with D unclear. Per the germline V gene, CDR1 is LGHNA and CDR2 is YSLEER. This CDR3 spans 17 amino acids. V gave up 0 bases and J gave up 2 bases, with 13 bases separating them. CDR3 sequence reads: CASSQDFSGGNTGELFF. CDR3 coding DNA: TGCGCCAGCAGCCAAGATTTTTCGGGTGGAAACACCGGGGAGCTGTTTTTT.

This clone has only one observation. The chain couples TRBV29-1 to TRBJ1-2, with unresolved D. Germline V gives CDR1 SQVTM, CDR2 ANQGSEA. The CDR3 sequence is 13 residues long. Between the trimmed V and J ends, which lost 0 bases and 4 bases, there was a span of 9 bases. CDR3 in DNA: TGCAGCGTTGAAGAGCGGGGTGGCTATGGCTACACCTTC. This gives the protein CSVEERGGYGYTF.

The CDR3 DNA is TGTGCCAGTGGTCTGTCAGGGATCAATGGCTACACCTTC. This sequence encodes CASGLSGINGYTF. V is TRBV19 and J is TRBJ1-2, with D maybe TRBD1 (5 bases). The V gene lost 8 bases and the J gene lost 6 bases, with 16 bases spanning the gap. This CDR3 is 13 amino acids long. Per the germline V gene, CDR1 is LNHDA and CDR2 is SQIVND (reference sequence). The full variable domain, rest sourced from reference TRBV19 and TRBJ1-2, is DGGITQSPKYLFRKEGQNVTLSCEQNLNHDAMYWYRQDPGQGLRLIYYSQIVNDFQKGDIAEGYSVSREKKESFPLTVTSAQKNPTAFYLCASGLSGINGYTFGSGTRLTVV.

A few counts support this clone. The chain couples TRBV30 to TRBJ1-1; no definite D call. Per the germline V gene, CDR1 is GTSNPN and CDR2 is SVGIG (reference sequence). Trimming pared 1 base from V and 14 bases from J, leaving 14 bases between. CDR3 size: 11 residues. The chain's CDR3 is CAWSEQILRFF. The CDR3 DNA is TGTGCCTGGAGTGAACAGATTCTTCGGTTCTTT.

The chain carries TRBV19 and TRBJ1-2; the match to TRBD1 covers 7 bases. Germline V gene data show CDR1 as LNHDA and CDR2 as SQIVND (reference sequence). The V segment lost 6 bases and the J segment 6 bases; nucleotides outside the gene matches: 4. The CDR3 contains 12 residues. The CDR3 here is CASSRQGDGYTF. The CDR3, as DNA: TGTGCCAGTAGCCGACAGGGTGATGGCTACACCTTC.

The chain uses TRBV11-1 and TRBJ1-1, with D tentatively TRBD1 (6 bases). The CDR3 sequence is 12 residues long. V lost 1 base and J lost 6, with 6 bases in between. Germline values: CDR1 SGHAT, CDR2 FQDESV (reference sequence). This chain's CDR3 is CASSLDRAEAFF. In nucleotides, the CDR3 is TGTGCCAGCAGCTTAGACAGGGCTGAAGCTTTCTTT.

This clone was detected only once. The rearrangement joins TRBV7-2 to TRBJ2-7; 12 bases align to TRBD2. Germline V CDR1 and CDR2: SGHTA, FQGNSA. This CDR3 has 14 residues. Trimming took 3 bases from V and 3 from J; bases not matched to a gene: 0. The CDR3 sequence is CASSLTSGGYEQYF. In DNA form, the CDR3 reads TGTGCCAGCAGCTTGACTAGCGGGGGCTACGAGCAGTACTTC.

This chain uses TRBV5-4 with TRBJ2-3, with 10 bases matching TRBD2. Germline CDR1 and CDR2: SGHNT and YYREEE (reference sequence). The CDR3 loop spans 18 amino acids. V shed 2 bases and J 2 bases; nucleotides not matched to a gene: 11. CDR3 DNA: TGTGCCAGCAGCTTACTAGCGGGGAACCAGATCTACACAGATACGCAGTATTTT. Residues: CASSLLAGNQIYTDTQYF.